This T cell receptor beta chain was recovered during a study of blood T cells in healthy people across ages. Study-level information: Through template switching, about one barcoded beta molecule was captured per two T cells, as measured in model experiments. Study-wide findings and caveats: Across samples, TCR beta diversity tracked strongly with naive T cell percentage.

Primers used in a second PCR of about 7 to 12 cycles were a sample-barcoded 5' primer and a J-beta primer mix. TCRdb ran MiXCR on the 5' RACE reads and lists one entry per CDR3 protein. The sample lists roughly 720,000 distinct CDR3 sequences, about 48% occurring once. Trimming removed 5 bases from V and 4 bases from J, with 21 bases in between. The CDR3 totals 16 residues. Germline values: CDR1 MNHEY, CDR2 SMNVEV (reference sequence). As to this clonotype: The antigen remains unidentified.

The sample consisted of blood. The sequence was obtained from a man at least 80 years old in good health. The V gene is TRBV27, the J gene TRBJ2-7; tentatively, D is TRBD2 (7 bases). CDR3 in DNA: TGTGCCAGCAGTCCCCGGGGCGGGGGCGCAGGTTACGAGCAGTACTTC. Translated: CASSPRGGGAGYEQYF.